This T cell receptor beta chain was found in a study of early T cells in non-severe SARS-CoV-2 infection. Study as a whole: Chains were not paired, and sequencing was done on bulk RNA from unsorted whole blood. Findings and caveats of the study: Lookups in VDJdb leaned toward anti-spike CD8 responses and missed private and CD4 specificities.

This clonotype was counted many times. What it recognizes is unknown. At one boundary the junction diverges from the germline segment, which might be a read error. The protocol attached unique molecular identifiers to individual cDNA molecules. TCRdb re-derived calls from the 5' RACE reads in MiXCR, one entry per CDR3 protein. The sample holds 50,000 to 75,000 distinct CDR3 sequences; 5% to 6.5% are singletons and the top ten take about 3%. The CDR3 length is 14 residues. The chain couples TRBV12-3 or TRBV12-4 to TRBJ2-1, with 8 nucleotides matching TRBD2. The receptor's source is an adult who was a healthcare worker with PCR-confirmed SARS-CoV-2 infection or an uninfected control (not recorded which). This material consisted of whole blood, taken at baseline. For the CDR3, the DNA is TGTGCCAGCAGCTTAGCGGGAAACTACAATGAGCAGTTCTTC. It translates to CASSLAGNYNEQFF.